The rows below give T cell receptor beta chains drawn from one sample of a study of blood T cell repertoires in COVID-19. This table comes from immunoSEQ multiplex PCR, and its TCRdb copy is limited to in-frame clones, with some not included. The table has under 200,000 clones, 70% to 80% seen once. The sequenced material came from peripheral blood. The source of these receptors is a woman in her thirties or forties with COVID-19, enrolled during active disease. Each CDR3 is given with its conserved first and last residue. The D gene is left open where the match is weak. A clone size is listed for some rows: how often the clone was seen (once, few, many), or a class if it is expanded.

TRBV2	TRBJ2-7	TRBD2	.	TGTGCCAGCACTATACTAGCGGGCGTCTCCTACGAGCAGTACTTC	CASTILAGVSYEQYF
TRBV5-6	TRBJ2-3	.	.	TGTGCCAGCAGCTCGACGGGTACGCAGTATTTT	CASSSTGTQYF
TRBV4-2	TRBJ2-3	TRBD1	.	TGTGCCAGCAGCCAAGCTCCCGGACAGGGTGTCGGCACAGATACGCAGTATTTT	CASSQAPGQGVGTDTQYF
TRBV30	TRBJ1-2	.	.	TGTGCCTGGAGTGCCCGGGGGATCTATGGCTACACCTTC	CAWSARGIYGYTF
TRBV30	TRBJ1-3	.	.	TGTGCCTGGGCCGATTGGGGAGGTGGAAACACCATATATTTT	CAWADWGGGNTIYF
TRBV6-5	TRBJ1-1	.	.	TGTGCCAGCAGTAGGGGCTCGGCTATGAACACTGAAGCTTTCTTT	CASSRGSAMNTEAFF
TRBV7-9	TRBJ2-7	TRBD2	.	TGTGCCAGCAGCTGGACTAGCTCCTACGAGCAGTACTTC	CASSWTSSYEQYF
TRBV27	TRBJ2-1	TRBD1	.	TGTGCCAGCCGTAACCAGGGACAGGGTCTGTTCAATGAGCAGTTCTTC	CASRNQGQGLFNEQFF
TRBV9	TRBJ2-5	TRBD2	.	TGTGCCAGCAGCGCCGGGACTAGCGGGGTCCAAGAGACCCAGTACTTC	CASSAGTSGVQETQYF
TRBV6-5	TRBJ2-7	.	.	TGTGCCAGCAGTTACCTCCCGGACAGAGACTACGAGCAGTACTTC	CASSYLPDRDYEQYF
TRBV4-3	TRBJ1-1	.	.	TGCGCCAGCAGCCAAGCGCTAACAGGGAATACTGAAGCTTTCTTT	CASSQALTGNTEAFF
TRBV5-1	TRBJ2-3	TRBD1	.	TGCGCCAGCAGCCCGGACAGGGGGCAAAAGGGTGAAGATACGCAGTATTTT	CASSPDRGQKGEDTQYF
TRBV28	TRBJ1-4	.	.	TGTGCCAGCAGTTTAGGGGGGGCAGCTAATGAAAAACTGTTTTTT	CASSLGGAANEKLFF
TRBV15	TRBJ2-5	.	.	TGTGCCACCGGCTATGGGCGGGACCAAGAGACCCAGTACTTC	CATGYGRDQETQYF
TRBV18	TRBJ1-1	.	.	TGTGCCAGCTCACTTGGGCCGCAGAATGGTGAAGCTTTCTTT	CASSLGPQNGEAFF
TRBV6-5	TRBJ1-5	.	.	TGTGCCAGCGGCCTAGTACAGGGCCATCAGCCCCAGCATTTT	CASGLVQGHQPQHF
TRBV11-2	TRBJ1-2	.	.	TGTGCCAGCAGCCAAGAGAACTATGGCTACACCTTC	CASSQENYGYTF
TRBV3-1/TRBV3-2	TRBJ2-5	TRBD2	few	TGTGCCAGCAGCCAAGTTCGCGGGGGGGCGTTTGAGGAGACCCAGTACTTC	CASSQVRGGAFEETQYF
TRBV5-5	TRBJ2-7	.	.	TGTGCCAGCAGCTTAGCGGCGATCTACGAGCAGTACTTC	CASSLAAIYEQYF
TRBV6-5	TRBJ2-3	.	.	TGTGCCAGCAGTATACGAACAGGTCGCACAGATACGCAGTATTTT	CASSIRTGRTDTQYF
TRBV5-8	TRBJ2-1	.	.	TGTGCCAGCAGCCTACAGGGAAGGATCCACAATGAGCAGTTCTTC	CASSLQGRIHNEQFF
TRBV12-2	TRBJ1-1	.	.	TGTGCAAGTCGCTTAGTGGGCGAAATTTCCACTGAAGCTTTCTTT	CASRLVGEISTEAFF
TRBV6-5	TRBJ2-7	.	once	TGTGCCAGCAGTCTCGGACATGAGCAGTACTTC	CASSLGHEQYF
TRBV7-6	TRBJ1-1	.	.	TGTGCCAGCACCCAGAACGGGGGGCAGAACACTGAAGCTTTCTTT	CASTQNGGQNTEAFF
TRBV7-9	TRBJ1-6	.	.	TGTGCCAGCGGGGGCAGCATACCTAATTCACCCCTCCACTTT	CASGGSIPNSPLHF
TRBV2	TRBJ2-7	TRBD1	.	TGTGCCAGCAGTGAAGCCGGGTTGACAGGGAAAGAGCAGTACTTC	CASSEAGLTGKEQYF